Following are 30 T cell receptor beta chains from one sample sequenced in a study of T-cell memory formation after mild COVID-19. One entry per CDR3 protein, called by TCRdb with MiXCR from the 5' RACE reads. The top ten clones hold roughly 21% of a sample with about 410,000 distinct CDR3 sequences, under 20% of them seen once. Sample: PBMCs or a T cell subset sorted from them (not recorded which). These receptors all stem from a man aged 18 to 29 who had mild COVID-19 (a few samples of this study predate the infection). Cell type and time point are not known.

CDR3 DNA sequence: TGCAGTGCTAGAGACACAGGGGGATCCTTAGCTAACTATGGCTACACCTTC. Translation: CSARDTGGSLANYGYTF. This chain links TRBV20-1 with TRBJ1-2; TRBD1 aligns across 8 bases. The CDR3 spans 17 residues. J lost 0 bases, V lost 0 bases, and 9 bases had no gene match. The V gene's germline CDR1 is DFQATT and CDR2 SNEGSKA (reference sequence).

This clonotype has a handful of counts. V gene TRBV9 combines with J gene TRBJ1-1; D uncertain. Germline lookup yields CDR1 SGDLS and CDR2 YYNGEE. The CDR3 length is 15 residues. Trimming cost V 2 bases and J 0 bases, with 11 bases left between them. CDR3 sequence reads: CASSVSGYMNTEAFF. CDR3 coding DNA: TGTGCCAGCAGCGTGTCCGGATACATGAACACTGAAGCTTTCTTT.

This chain joins TRBV6-2 or TRBV6-3 and TRBJ2-1, with D maybe TRBD2 (6 bases). CDR1 and CDR2 from the germline V gene are MNHEY and SVGEGT. Trimming shortened V by 2 bases and J by 2 bases, and 10 bases separated the two germline ends. The CDR3 has 15 amino acids. CDR3 in amino acids: CASSYSGLPYNEQFF. In DNA, the CDR3 is TGTGCCAGCAGTTACAGCGGGCTTCCCTACAATGAGCAGTTCTTC.

The J gene is TRBJ2-7, the V gene TRBV4-3; 8 bases align to TRBD1. The CDR3 is 15 amino acids. The V segment lost 3 bases and the J segment 3 bases; nucleotides outside the gene matches: 7. The germline V gene encodes CDR1 LGHNA and CDR2 YSLEER. CDR3 sequence reads: CASSHDRGNHYEQYV. DNA of the CDR3: TGCGCCAGCAGCCACGACAGGGGTAATCACTACGAGCAGTACGTC.

In this sample, this clonotype turned up a few times. The J gene is TRBJ2-5, the V gene TRBV12-3 or TRBV12-4, with D hard to call. The CDR3 spans 16 residues. Trimming shortened V by 6 bases and J by 1 base, and 18 bases separated the two germline ends. The CDR3 sequence is CASSRIRAWGQETQYF. DNA for the CDR3: TGTGCCAGCAGCCGGATTAGGGCGTGGGGCCAAGAGACCCAGTACTTC.

This clonotype was observed a few times. The chain employs TRBV5-1 and TRBJ2-5; no clear D. The CDR3 has 14 residues. Trimming shortened V by 2 bases and J by 6 bases, and 14 bases separated the two germline ends. Germline V lookup: CDR1 SGHRS, CDR2 YFSETQ. The CDR3 spells CASSLGTGAQTQYF. The CDR3 DNA is TGCGCCAGCAGCTTAGGAACGGGTGCTCAGACCCAGTACTTC.

The chain carries TRBV5-1 and TRBJ2-7; D is unresolved. Germline CDR1 reads SGHRS; CDR2 reads YFSETQ. Deletions cut 2 bases from V and 10 bases from J, with 16 bases between. CDR3 length: 13 amino acids. Here the CDR3 DNA reads TGCGCCAGCAGCTTCGACGTAGGAAGTACTCAGTACTTC. Translated: CASSFDVGSTQYF.

The rearrangement joins TRBV24-1 to TRBJ2-2, with 7 nucleotides matching TRBD1. Per the germline V gene, CDR1 is KGHDR and CDR2 is SFDVKD. Unmatched junction bases numbered 6, after V lost 3 bases and J lost 0 bases. The CDR3 extends over 17 amino acids. CDR3 sequence: CATSDRDSFANTGELFF. Written as DNA, the CDR3 is TGTGCCACCAGTGATAGGGACAGCTTCGCGAACACCGGGGAGCTGTTTTTT.

V and J are TRBV7-3 and TRBJ2-3; TRBD2 might be the D (7 bases). The V gene's germline CDR1 is SGHTA and CDR2 FQGTGA. V lost 4 bases and J 6 bases, leaving 26 bases between the germline ends. This CDR3 contains 18 residues. The CDR3 loop reads CASSSPRGAGDFGDTQYF. In nucleotides, the CDR3 is TGTGCCAGCAGCTCCCCCCGGGGGGCAGGGGACTTCGGGGATACGCAGTATTTT.

This clonotype was observed a few times. As DNA, the CDR3 is TGTGCCAGCAGCCCCTCTAGCGGGCACTACAATGAGCAGTTCTTC. Translated: CASSPSSGHYNEQFF. The J gene is TRBJ2-1, the V gene TRBV7-2, with TRBD2 identical over 8 bases. The ends lost 5 bases at V and 3 bases at J; junction bases unmatched: 6. The CDR3 has 15 residues. CDR1 is SGHTA and CDR2 is FQGNSA in the germline V gene.

V gene TRBV27 combines with J gene TRBJ1-2, with 9 bases that match TRBD1. This CDR3 has 16 amino acids. Germline V gene data show CDR1 as MNHEY and CDR2 as SMNVEV (reference sequence). Germline trimming cut 5 bases from V and 5 bases from J; bases unmatched to any gene: 12. CDR3 in amino acids: CASSANLGQGQYGYTF. The CDR3 DNA reads TGTGCCAGCAGTGCGAACCTGGGACAGGGCCAATATGGCTACACCTTC.

This clonotype was picked up a small number of times. The V and J genes are TRBV15 and TRBJ2-3; 10 bases align to TRBD1. Germline CDR1 and CDR2: LNHNV and YYDKDF (reference sequence). J gave up 4 bases and V 8 bases, and 6 bases lay outside the gene matches. The CDR3 consists of 14 residues. The CDR3 sequence: CATGRQGAADTQYF. The CDR3 nucleotides are TGTGCCACCGGGAGACAGGGGGCCGCAGATACGCAGTATTTT.

The chain employs TRBV7-2 and TRBJ2-7; D unclear. Germline-derived CDR1 and CDR2 are SGHTA and FQGNSA. V shed 5 bases and J shed 2 bases, with 13 bases lying between them. CDR3 length equals 14 residues. The DNA of the CDR3 is TGTGCCAGCAGCGACTCGGACGGACCCTACGAGCAGTACTTC. Protein: CASSDSDGPYEQYF.

The chain uses TRBV20-1 and TRBJ1-2; D is undetermined. Trimming removed 0 bases from V and 6 bases from J, with 11 bases in between. The CDR3 spans 13 residues. Germline CDR1 is DFQATT and CDR2 is SNEGSKA (reference sequence). The CDR3 region has the DNA TGCAGTGCTAGAGATGAACAATTCGATGGCTACACCTTC. Translation gives CSARDEQFDGYTF.

This clonotype was seen a few times. The chain has TRBV12-3 or TRBV12-4 and TRBJ1-2; 8 bases align to TRBD1. This CDR3 region has 15 residues. After removal of 6 bases from V and 3 bases from J, the junction contained 9 bases not matched to a gene. The CDR3 sequence: CASSHPDRADYGYTF. In DNA, the CDR3 is TGTGCCAGCAGCCACCCGGACAGGGCGGACTATGGCTACACCTTC.

The CDR3 sequence is CASRDRGFGNTGELFF. CDR3 DNA: TGTGCCAGCCGGGACAGGGGATTCGGGAACACCGGGGAGCTGTTTTTT. The J gene is TRBJ2-2, the V gene TRBV12-3 or TRBV12-4, with 10 bases lining up with TRBD1. V dropped 8 bases and J dropped 1; count of bases not matched to a gene: 7. The CDR3 spans 16 residues.

The chain couples TRBV4-3 to TRBJ2-7; D possibly matches TRBD1 or TRBD2 (5 bases each). The CDR3 has 15 residues. Trimming took off 6 bases at V and 0 bases at J, with 15 bases between the two ends. Germline lookup yields CDR1 LGHNA and CDR2 YSLEER. CDR3 nucleotide sequence: TGCGCCAGCAGTCCCGGGACGGTGGTCTCCTACGAGCAGTACGTC. Translation: CASSPGTVVSYEQYV.

The V and J genes are TRBV6-5 and TRBJ1-6, with no clear D. This CDR3 is 14 amino acids long. Germline-derived CDR1 and CDR2 are MNHEY and SVGAGI. Deletions cut 7 bases from V and 4 bases from J, with 11 bases between. The DNA for the CDR3 is TGTGCCAGCACGAGAACAGCGTATAATTCACCCCTCCACTTT. Amino acids: CASTRTAYNSPLHF.

There are a few counts of this clonotype. The rearrangement uses TRBV2 and TRBJ2-3, with TRBD2 as a possible D gene (5 bases). The CDR3 contains 13 residues. Trimming took off 7 bases at V and 1 base at J, with 9 bases between the two ends. The germline gives CDR1 SNHLY, CDR2 FYNNEI. The CDR3 sequence is CASTGKGTDTQYF. The CDR3 DNA sequence: TGTGCCAGCACGGGAAAAGGCACAGATACGCAGTATTTT.

This clonotype showed up just a few times. The chain couples TRBV7-2 to TRBJ2-3; 7 bases fit TRBD1. The CDR3 is 20 residues long. The germline CDR1 and CDR2 sequences are SGHTA and FQGNSA. The trim removed 4 bases at V and 0 bases at J, leaving 19 bases unmatched. The CDR3 sequence is CASSYTNLGVQGSSTDTQYF. The CDR3, as DNA: TGTGCCAGCAGCTACACCAACCTAGGAGTACAGGGGAGTAGCACAGATACGCAGTATTTT.

V and J are TRBV20-1 and TRBJ1-6; no definite D call. CDR1 and CDR2 from the germline V gene are DFQATT and SNEGSKA (reference sequence). The V and J ends lost 5 bases and 5 bases respectively, with 16 bases between them. This CDR3 contains 15 residues. The CDR3 here is CSADPVADHNSPLHF. For the CDR3, the DNA is TGCAGTGCTGACCCCGTGGCAGATCATAATTCACCCCTCCACTTT.

This clonotype has only a few counts. This sequence joins TRBV7-9 and TRBJ1-2; maybe TRBD1 (5 bases). V was trimmed by 8 bases and J by 7 bases, leaving 17 bases between them. Germline V CDR1 and CDR2: SEHNR, FQNEAQ (reference sequence). The CDR3 covers 13 residues. The CDR3 bases are TGTGCCAGCGGGGTGGGGGGTACGGTTGGCTACACCTTC. Its translation: CASGVGGTVGYTF.

This clonotype was counted ten times or more. The rearrangement links TRBV18 to TRBJ1-5, with D perhaps TRBD1 (6 bases). Germline V CDR1 and CDR2: KGHSH, LQKENI. This CDR3 has 15 residues. Trimming left V 4 bases short and J 6 bases short, with 16 bases between. The CDR3 loop reads CASSQRGAVRQPQHF. CDR3 sequence (DNA): TGTGCCAGCTCACAACGGGGGGCAGTTCGTCAGCCCCAGCATTTT.

This clonotype came up many times. This chain links TRBV10-3 with TRBJ2-3, with 9 nucleotides matching TRBD2. Germline V CDR1 and CDR2: ENHRY, SYGVKD. The CDR3 has 15 residues. The J segment lost 4 bases and the V segment lost 4 bases, leaving 6 bases of the junction unmatched. CDR3 loop: CAISGTSGSPDTQYF. Here the CDR3 DNA reads TGTGCCATCAGTGGTACTAGCGGGTCTCCAGATACGCAGTATTTT.

The rearrangement joins TRBV7-3 to TRBJ2-3; TRBD2 might be the D (6 bases). V was clipped by 5 bases and J by 3 bases, with 15 bases between them. The CDR3 loop spans 15 amino acids. Germline V gene lookup returns CDR1 SGHTA and CDR2 FQGTGA. This CDR3 is CASSPWRGSTDTQYF. DNA for the CDR3: TGTGCCAGCAGCCCCTGGCGGGGATCTACAGATACGCAGTATTTT.

This clonotype has at least ten counts. The chain couples TRBV7-2 to TRBJ1-2, with 9 positions matching TRBD1. The CDR3 has 21 residues. The J segment lost 4 bases and the V segment lost 0 bases, leaving 21 bases of the junction unmatched. The germline V gene encodes CDR1 SGHTA and CDR2 FQGNSA. DNA for the CDR3: TGTGCCAGCAGCTTAGCGTTTAAGTTAAAGAGAGGACAGGGGTCAGGCTATGGCTACACCTTC. Residues: CASSLAFKLKRGQGSGYGYTF.

This chain uses TRBV4-3 with TRBJ2-5; D ambiguous. Germline-derived CDR1 and CDR2 are LGHNA and YSLEER. This CDR3 is built from 15 residues. Trimming left V 0 bases short and J 5 bases short, with 13 bases between. For the CDR3, the DNA is TGCGCCAGCAGCCAAGATTTCTTCGGCGTGGAGACCCAGTACTTC. Its translation: CASSQDFFGVETQYF.

The CDR3 reads CASSDRGAREETQYF. CDR3 nucleotides: TGTGCCAGCAGTGACCGGGGGGCGCGTGAAGAGACCCAGTACTTC. The chain is built from TRBV2 and TRBJ2-5; the D gene is possibly TRBD2 (7 bases). CDR3 size: 15 residues. V lost 3 bases to trimming and J lost 3 bases, with 14 bases between them. CDR1 and CDR2 from the germline V gene are SNHLY and FYNNEI.

At least ten counts were recorded for this clonotype. V and J are TRBV7-2 and TRBJ1-5; D is perhaps TRBD1 (5 bases). This CDR3 has 13 amino acids. The V gene's germline CDR1 is SGHTA and CDR2 FQGNSA. V lost 6 bases to trimming and J lost 13 bases, with 19 bases between them. The CDR3 nucleotides read TGTGCCAGCAGTATAAATTCGGACACCCTACAGCATTTT. Its protein product is CASSINSDTLQHF.

This clonotype was seen only a few times. This chain uses TRBV12-3 or TRBV12-4 with TRBJ2-3; D may be TRBD1 or TRBD2 (5 bases each). Trimming left V 1 base short and J 0 bases short, with 11 bases between. CDR3 length: 16 residues. The CDR3 coding sequence is TGTGCCAGCAGTTTAGGGCAGGGCGGGAGCACAGATACGCAGTATTTT. It yields the protein CASSLGQGGSTDTQYF.